What follows describes a single T cell receptor (beta chain). This record belongs to a study of blood T cell repertoires in COVID-19. This CDR3 region has 14 residues. V shed 5 bases and J 4 bases; nucleotides not matched to a gene: 4. Germline V gene data show CDR1 as LNHNV and CDR2 as YYDKDF (reference sequence). The method was immunoSEQ multiplex PCR; TCRdb's version includes in-frame clones alone and lacks a portion of them. The sample shows approximately 110,000 clones, more than 80% of them seen only once. This TCR came from a woman aged 80 or over with acute or convalescent COVID-19. The source material was peripheral blood. This chain joins TRBV15 and TRBJ1-2, with 10 positions matching TRBD1. CDR3 bases: TGTGCCACCAGCCCCCGGGACAGGGGCTATGGCTACACCTTC. It translates to CATSPRDRGYGYTF.